The present T cell receptor (beta chain) was sequenced within a study of early T cells in non-severe SARS-CoV-2 infection. Study as a whole: Chains stayed unpaired after sequencing of bulk RNA from unsorted whole blood.

For this clonotype: No antigen is known for it.

cDNA molecules, individually, were tagged with unique molecular identifiers. TCRdb processed the 5' RACE reads anew with MiXCR; each CDR3 protein has one entry. The data hold about 87,000 distinct CDR3 sequences, with 14% observed a single time. General observations from the study: Anti-spike CD8 specificities were favored by VDJdb matching, whose results missed private and CD4 specificities.

Source material: whole blood. This receptor was taken from an adult who was a healthcare worker with PCR-confirmed SARS-CoV-2 infection or an uninfected control (not recorded which).

DNA for the CDR3: TGTGCCAGCAGCTTAGCAAGTTCAGGCAACTATGGCTACACCTTC. This sequence encodes CASSLASSGNYGYTF. This chain joins TRBV7-8 and TRBJ1-2; the D is unclear. Germline CDR1 reads SGHVS; CDR2 reads FQNEAQ. Trimming took 0 bases from V and 2 from J, leaving 10 bases between them. The CDR3 is 15 residues long. The full variable domain, with the rest looked up from reference TRBV7-8 and TRBJ1-2, is GAGVSQSPRYKVAKRGQDVALRCDPISGHVSLFWYQQALGQGPEFLTYFQNEAQLDKSGLPSDRFFAERPEGSVSTLKIQRTQQEDSAVYLCASSLASSGNYGYTFGSGTRLTVV.